The 17 T cell receptor beta chains listed next were all sequenced from one sample in a study of blood T cell repertoires in COVID-19. Sequencing was performed with immunoSEQ multiplex PCR; in TCRdb, only in-frame clones are kept and a portion is missing. Of 150,000 to 170,000 clones in the sample, roughly four fifths were seen once. The sequencing input was PBMCs or T cells enriched from blood (not recorded which). The receptor source for this set is a man in his fifties who had recovered from COVID-19.

This clone turned up a few times. The chain joins TRBV14 to TRBJ2-7, with 7 bases matching TRBD2. The CDR3 spans 18 residues. Germline CDR1 is SGHDN and CDR2 is FVKESK. The junction had 17 bases not matched to a gene; V was cut back by 0 bases and J by 6 bases. CDR3 amino acids: CASSQEEIRFGGSTEQYF. The CDR3, as DNA: TGTGCCAGCAGCCAAGAAGAGATTAGGTTCGGGGGGTCCACCGAGCAGTACTTC.

The V and J genes are TRBV5-1 and TRBJ1-2; TRBD1 aligns across 7 bases. Germline V gene data show CDR1 as SGHRS and CDR2 as YFSETQ. J was trimmed by 8 bases and V by 5 bases; bases with no gene match: 9. The CDR3 length is 13 residues. DNA for the CDR3: TGCGCCAGCAGGACGACAGGGAGTGGGGGCTACACCTTC. It yields the protein CASRTTGSGGYTF. Combining the CDR3 with reference TRBV5-1 and TRBJ1-2 gives the whole variable domain KAGVTQTPRYLIKTRGQQVTLSCSPISGHRSVSWYQQTPGQGLQFLFEYFSETQRNKGNFPGRFSGRQFSNSRSEMNVSTLELGDSALYLCASRTTGSGGYTFGSGTRLTVV.

This clone has just one count. The chain employs TRBV12-5 and TRBJ2-2, with 10 bases matching TRBD1. CDR3 length: 17 amino acids. CDR1 is LGHNT and CDR2 is FRNRAP in the germline V gene. With 0 bases clipped from V and 2 bases from J, the junction kept 3 bases outside the gene matches. CDR3 in amino acids: CASGLVDRGPNTGELFF. The CDR3 DNA sequence: TGTGCTAGTGGTTTGGTAGACAGGGGGCCCAACACCGGGGAGCTGTTTTTT.

With regard to this clone: The identical CDR3 is also encoded by other nucleotide sequences in the sample. V usage is TRBV6-5 and J usage is TRBJ1-2; 10 bases fit TRBD1. V was clipped by 2 bases and J by 4 bases; unmatched bases: 7. This CDR3 has 16 residues. CDR1 MNHEY and CDR2 SVGAGI come from the germline V gene. In nucleotides, the CDR3 is TGTGCCAGCAGTTACACAAGGACAGGGGGAGGCTATGGCTACACCTTC. Encoded protein: CASSYTRTGGGYGYTF.

This chain uses TRBV10-1 with TRBJ1-2; no clear D. The CDR3 covers 14 residues. CDR1 is WNHNN and CDR2 is SYGVQD in the germline V gene (reference sequence). V gave up 0 bases and J gave up 2 bases, with 7 bases separating them. CDR3 nucleotide sequence: TGCGCCAGCAGTGAGTCGCCGGGGAACTATGGCTACACCTTC. It is translated as CASSESPGNYGYTF.

The chain couples TRBV5-6 to TRBJ2-7, with 7 bases that match TRBD2. V lost 6 bases to trimming and J lost 5 bases; unmatched junction nucleotides: 5. This CDR3 region has 12 residues. CDR1 and CDR2 from the germline V gene are SGHDT and YYEEEE. CDR3 nucleotide sequence: TGTGCCAGCACCCGGACTAGGAACGAGCAGTACTTC. Residues: CASTRTRNEQYF.

The chain couples TRBV7-9 to TRBJ2-7, with D tentatively TRBD2 (5 bases). Trimming pared 7 bases from V and 2 bases from J, leaving 15 bases between. The CDR3 runs 14 residues. Germline CDR1 and CDR2: SEHNR and FQNEAQ (reference sequence). The DNA for the CDR3 is TGTGCCAGCACCCTGGGAAAGGGAGCCTACGAGCAGTACTTC. Translated, it gives CASTLGKGAYEQYF.

This chain uses TRBV6-5 with TRBJ1-2; D is perhaps TRBD1 (6 bases). In germline, CDR1 is MNHEY, CDR2 SVGAGI. The germline V and J ends were trimmed by 8 bases and 5 bases, with 18 bases remaining between them. There are 14 residues in the CDR3. The CDR3 sequence: CASRGGAFKYGYTF. CDR3 nucleotides: TGTGCCAGCCGCGGGGGGGCATTTAAGTATGGCTACACCTTC.

This clone was observed once. J is TRBJ2-3 and V is TRBV7-6; 9 bases match TRBD1. Unmatched junction bases numbered 12, after V lost 5 bases and J lost 0 bases. The CDR3 is 18 residues long. Germline V lookup: CDR1 SGHVS, CDR2 FNYEAQ. The CDR3 reads CASSHLLGQGPSTDTQYF. The DNA of the CDR3 is TGTGCCAGCAGCCACTTACTCGGACAGGGGCCGAGCACAGATACGCAGTATTTT.

This chain's CDR3 is CASSVGTGRNTIYF. In nucleotides, the CDR3 is TGTGCCAGCAGCGTAGGTACAGGGAGAAACACCATATATTTT. This rearrangement joins TRBV9 to TRBJ1-3; TRBD1 might be the D (6 bases). This CDR3 has 14 residues. Trimming pared 0 bases from V and 5 bases from J, leaving 9 bases between. Germline CDR1 is SGDLS and CDR2 is YYNGEE.

The chain combines TRBV18 with TRBJ1-1; tentative D call: TRBD1 (5 bases). The CDR3 loop spans 14 amino acids. The germline V and J ends were trimmed by 2 bases and 3 bases, with 10 bases remaining between them. Germline CDR1 and CDR2: KGHSH and LQKENI. In DNA form, the CDR3 reads TGTGCCAGCTCACCATTGACAGTAGACACTGAAGCTTTCTTT. Protein: CASSPLTVDTEAFF.

The chain has TRBV18 and TRBJ2-3; D perhaps matches TRBD2 (5 bases). Looked up from germline, CDR1 is KGHSH and CDR2 is LQKENI. V was pared by 3 bases and J by 0 bases, with 19 bases between. The CDR3 runs 18 residues. The CDR3 reads CASSPTSWSSPSTDTQYF. The CDR3 nucleotides read TGTGCCAGCTCACCGACCTCGTGGTCTAGCCCAAGCACAGATACGCAGTATTTT. The whole variable domain, filled in from reference TRBV18 and TRBJ2-3, reads NAGVMQNPRHLVRRRGQEARLRCSPMKGHSHVYWYRQLPEEGLKFMVYLQKENIIDESGMPKERFSAEFPKEGPSILRIQQVVRGDSAAYFCASSPTSWSSPSTDTQYFGPGTRLTVL.

CDR3 amino acids: CATSRERGTMSSEAFF. The CDR3 DNA sequence: TGTGCCACCAGCAGAGAAAGGGGCACAATGAGCTCTGAAGCTTTCTTT. This chain uses TRBV15 with TRBJ1-1, with a possible D match to TRBD1 (5 bases). V was cut by 0 bases and J by 6 bases, with 17 bases left in between. CDR3 length: 16 amino acids. In germline, CDR1 is LNHNV, CDR2 YYDKDF (reference sequence).

This sequence joins TRBV2 and TRBJ2-7, with 10 bases matching TRBD2. This CDR3 comprises 15 residues. Germline lookup yields CDR1 SNHLY and CDR2 FYNNEI. Trimming cost V 1 base and J 2 bases; bases outside gene matches: 2. For the CDR3, the DNA is TGTGCCAGCAGTGAAGACCTAGCGGGGGCCTACGAGCAGTACTTC. This codes for CASSEDLAGAYEQYF.

V is TRBV11-3 and J is TRBJ1-3; 10 nucleotides agree with TRBD1. V dropped 4 bases and J dropped 5; count of bases not matched to a gene: 5. The germline V gene has CDR1 SGHNT and CDR2 YENEEA. The CDR3 spans 15 residues. CDR3 in DNA: TGTGCCAGCAGCTCGGGACAGGGGATCAGAAACACCATATATTTT. Amino acid sequence: CASSSGQGIRNTIYF. The variable domain in full, with the rest retrieved from reference TRBV11-3 and TRBJ1-3, is EAGVVQSPRYKIIEKKQPVAFWCNPISGHNTLYWYLQNLGQGPELLIRYENEEAVDDSQLPKDRFSAERLKGVDSTLKIQPAELGDSAVYLCASSSGQGIRNTIYFGEGSWLTVV.

The DNA for the CDR3 is TGCGCCAGCAGCCAAGCTTCCGGGGGGGCTGATACGCAGTATTTT. It yields the protein CASSQASGGADTQYF. The chain has TRBV4-1 and TRBJ2-3, with 8 bases aligning to TRBD2. Trimming cost V 1 base and J 6 bases; bases outside gene matches: 6. CDR3 length: 15 amino acids. Germline CDR1 and CDR2: MGHRA and YSYEKL.

This sequence joins TRBV15 and TRBJ2-3; D not resolved. This CDR3 is built from 16 residues. V lost 6 bases and J lost 0, with 16 bases in between. Germline CDR1 and CDR2: LNHNV and YYDKDF (reference sequence). This CDR3 is CATSSDGTTSTDTQYF. CDR3 DNA: TGTGCCACCAGTAGTGACGGCACGACTAGCACAGATACGCAGTATTTT.